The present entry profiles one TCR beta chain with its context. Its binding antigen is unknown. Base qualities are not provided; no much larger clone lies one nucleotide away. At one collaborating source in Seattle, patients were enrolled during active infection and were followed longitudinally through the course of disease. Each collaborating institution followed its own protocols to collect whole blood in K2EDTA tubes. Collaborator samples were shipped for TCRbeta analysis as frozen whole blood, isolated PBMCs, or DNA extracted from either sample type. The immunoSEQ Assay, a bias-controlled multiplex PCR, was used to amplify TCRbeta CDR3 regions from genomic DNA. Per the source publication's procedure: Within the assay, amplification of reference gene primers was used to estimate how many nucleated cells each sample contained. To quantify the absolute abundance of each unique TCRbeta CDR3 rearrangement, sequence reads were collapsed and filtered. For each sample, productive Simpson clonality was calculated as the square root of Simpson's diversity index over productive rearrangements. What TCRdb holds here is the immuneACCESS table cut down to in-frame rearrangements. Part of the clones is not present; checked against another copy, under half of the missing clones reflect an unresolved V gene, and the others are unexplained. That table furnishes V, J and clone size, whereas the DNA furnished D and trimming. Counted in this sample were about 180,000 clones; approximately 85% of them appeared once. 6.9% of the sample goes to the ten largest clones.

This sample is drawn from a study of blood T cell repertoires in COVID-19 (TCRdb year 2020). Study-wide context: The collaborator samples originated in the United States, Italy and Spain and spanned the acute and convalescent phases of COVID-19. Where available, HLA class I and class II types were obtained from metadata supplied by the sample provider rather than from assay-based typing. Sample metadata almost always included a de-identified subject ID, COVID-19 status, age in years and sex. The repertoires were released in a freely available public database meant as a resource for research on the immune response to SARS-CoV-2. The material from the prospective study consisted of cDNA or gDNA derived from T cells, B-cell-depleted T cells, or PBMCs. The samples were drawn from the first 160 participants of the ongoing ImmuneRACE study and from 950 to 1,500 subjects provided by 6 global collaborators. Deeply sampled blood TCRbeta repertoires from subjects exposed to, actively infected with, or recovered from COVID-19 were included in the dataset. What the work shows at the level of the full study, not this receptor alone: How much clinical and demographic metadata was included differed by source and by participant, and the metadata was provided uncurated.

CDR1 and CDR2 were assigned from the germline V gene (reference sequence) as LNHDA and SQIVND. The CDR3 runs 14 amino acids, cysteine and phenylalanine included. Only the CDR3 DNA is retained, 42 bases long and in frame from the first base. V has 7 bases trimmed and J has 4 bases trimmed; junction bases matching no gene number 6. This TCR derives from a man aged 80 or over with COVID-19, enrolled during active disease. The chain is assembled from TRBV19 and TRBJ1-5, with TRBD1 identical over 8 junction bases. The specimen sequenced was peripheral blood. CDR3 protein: CASKDREPNQPQHF. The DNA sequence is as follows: TGTGCCAGTAAGGACAGGGAACCAAATCAGCCCCAGCATTTT.